This T cell receptor beta chain was profiled in a study of T-cell memory formation after mild COVID-19. Across the whole study: Across donors, TCR clusters were largely donor specific.

Points from the study as a whole: CD4/CD8 balance held among clones contracting day 15 to 85, and later expanders leaned CD4+. Pre-infection memory held some responding clones, suggesting pre-existing cross-reactive T cells responded.

CDR1 is MNHEY and CDR2 is SVGAGI in the germline V gene. The CDR3 is made up of 18 amino acids. Trimming removed 2 bases at V and 3 bases at J, with 22 bases between. As concerns this clonotype: Its specificity is unknown.

cDNA libraries for TCR alpha and TCR beta, carrying sample barcodes and UMIs, came from 5'RACE with constant-segment primers. TCRdb analysed the 5' RACE reads with MiXCR anew, one entry per CDR3 protein. Among under 450,000 distinct CDR3 sequences, 20% to 25% were seen once, and the ten largest hold approximately 22%. Sequencing was performed on PBMCs or a T cell subset sorted from them (not recorded which). V is TRBV6-5 and J is TRBJ1-2; D ambiguous. The sequence was obtained from a man younger than 35 who had mild COVID-19 (a few samples of this study predate the infection). Cell type and time point are not known. The CDR3 reads CASSYISREQATYYGYTF. The CDR3 nucleotides read TGTGCCAGCAGTTACATCAGCCGGGAACAAGCCACCTACTATGGCTACACCTTC.